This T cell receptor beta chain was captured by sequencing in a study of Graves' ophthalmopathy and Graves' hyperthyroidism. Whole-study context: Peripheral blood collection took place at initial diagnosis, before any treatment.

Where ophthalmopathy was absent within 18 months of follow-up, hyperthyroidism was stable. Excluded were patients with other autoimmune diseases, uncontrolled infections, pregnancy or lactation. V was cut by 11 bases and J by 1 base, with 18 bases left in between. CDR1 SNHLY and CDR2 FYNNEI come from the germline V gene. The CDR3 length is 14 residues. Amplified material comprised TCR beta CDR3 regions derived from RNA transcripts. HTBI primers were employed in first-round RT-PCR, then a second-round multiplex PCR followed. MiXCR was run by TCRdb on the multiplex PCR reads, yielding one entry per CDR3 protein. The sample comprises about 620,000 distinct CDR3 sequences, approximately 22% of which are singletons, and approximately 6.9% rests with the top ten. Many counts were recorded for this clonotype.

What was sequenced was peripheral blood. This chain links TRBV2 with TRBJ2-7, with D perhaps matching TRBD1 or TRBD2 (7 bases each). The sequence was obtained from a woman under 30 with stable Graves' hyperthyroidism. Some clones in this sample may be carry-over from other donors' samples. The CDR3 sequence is CAGSGTAFSYEQYF. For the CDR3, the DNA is TGTGCCGGAAGCGGGACAGCATTTTCCTACGAGCAGTACTTC.